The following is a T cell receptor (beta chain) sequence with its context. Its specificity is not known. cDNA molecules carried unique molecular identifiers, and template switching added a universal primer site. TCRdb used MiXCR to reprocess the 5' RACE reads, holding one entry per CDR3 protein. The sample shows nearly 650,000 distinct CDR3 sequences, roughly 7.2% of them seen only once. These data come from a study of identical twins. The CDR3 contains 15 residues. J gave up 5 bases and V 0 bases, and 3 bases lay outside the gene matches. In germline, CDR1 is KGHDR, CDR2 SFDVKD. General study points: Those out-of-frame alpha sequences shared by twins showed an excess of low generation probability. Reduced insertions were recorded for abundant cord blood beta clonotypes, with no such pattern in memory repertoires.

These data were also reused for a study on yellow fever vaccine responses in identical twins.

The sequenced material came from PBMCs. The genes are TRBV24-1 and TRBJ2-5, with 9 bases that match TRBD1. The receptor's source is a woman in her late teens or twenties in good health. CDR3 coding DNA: TGTGCCACCAGTGATTTGGGACAGGGGAGGGAGACCCAGTACTTC. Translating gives CATSDLGQGRETQYF.